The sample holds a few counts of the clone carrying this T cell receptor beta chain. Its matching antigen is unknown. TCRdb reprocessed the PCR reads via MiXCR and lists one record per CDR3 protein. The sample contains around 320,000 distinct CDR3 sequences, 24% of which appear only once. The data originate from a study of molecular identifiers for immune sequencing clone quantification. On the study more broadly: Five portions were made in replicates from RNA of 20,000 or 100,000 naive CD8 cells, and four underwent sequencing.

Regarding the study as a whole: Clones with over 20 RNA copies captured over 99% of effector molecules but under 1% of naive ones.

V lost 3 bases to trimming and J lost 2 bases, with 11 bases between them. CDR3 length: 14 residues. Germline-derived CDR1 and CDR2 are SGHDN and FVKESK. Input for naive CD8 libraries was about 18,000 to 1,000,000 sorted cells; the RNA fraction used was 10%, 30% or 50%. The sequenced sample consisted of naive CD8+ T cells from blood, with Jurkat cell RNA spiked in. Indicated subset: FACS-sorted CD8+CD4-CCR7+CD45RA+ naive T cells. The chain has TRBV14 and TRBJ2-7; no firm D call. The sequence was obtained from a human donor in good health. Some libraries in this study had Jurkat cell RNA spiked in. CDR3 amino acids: CASSHSGTAYEQYF. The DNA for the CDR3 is TGTGCCAGCAGCCATTCGGGCACCGCCTACGAGCAGTACTTC.